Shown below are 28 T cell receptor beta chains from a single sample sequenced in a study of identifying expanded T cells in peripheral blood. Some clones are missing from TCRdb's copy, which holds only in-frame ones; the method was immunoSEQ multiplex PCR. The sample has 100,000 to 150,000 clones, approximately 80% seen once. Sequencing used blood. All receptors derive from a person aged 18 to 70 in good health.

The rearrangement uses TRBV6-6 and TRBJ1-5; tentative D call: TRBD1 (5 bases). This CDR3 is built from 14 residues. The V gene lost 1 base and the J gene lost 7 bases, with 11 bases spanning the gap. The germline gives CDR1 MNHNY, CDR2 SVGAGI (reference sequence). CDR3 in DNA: TGTGCCAGCAGTTACTTACTGGAGGGGCAGCCCCAGCATTTT. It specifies CASSYLLEGQPQHF.

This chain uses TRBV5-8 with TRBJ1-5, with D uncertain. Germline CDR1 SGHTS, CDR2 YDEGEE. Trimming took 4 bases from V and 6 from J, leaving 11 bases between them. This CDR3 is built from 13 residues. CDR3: CASSLNLGQPQHF. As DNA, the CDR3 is TGTGCCAGCAGCCTCAACTTAGGTCAGCCCCAGCATTTT.

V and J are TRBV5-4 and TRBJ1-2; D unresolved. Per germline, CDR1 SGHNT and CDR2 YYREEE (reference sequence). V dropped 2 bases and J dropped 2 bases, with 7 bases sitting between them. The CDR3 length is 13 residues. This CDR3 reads CASSFSSNYGYTF. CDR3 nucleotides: TGTGCCAGCAGCTTCTCCTCAAACTATGGCTACACCTTC.

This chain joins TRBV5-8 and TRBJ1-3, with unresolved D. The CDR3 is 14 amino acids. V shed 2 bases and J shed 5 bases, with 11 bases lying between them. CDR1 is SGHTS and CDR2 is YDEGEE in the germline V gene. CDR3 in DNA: TGTGCCAGCAGCTTTACGACAAGCCGAAACACCATATATTTT. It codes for CASSFTTSRNTIYF.

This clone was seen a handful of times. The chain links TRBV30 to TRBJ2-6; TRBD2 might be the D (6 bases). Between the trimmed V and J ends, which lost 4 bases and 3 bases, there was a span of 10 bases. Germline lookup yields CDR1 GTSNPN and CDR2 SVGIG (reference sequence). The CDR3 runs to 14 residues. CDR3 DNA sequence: TGTGCCTGGAAGGAGGGTGGTGGGGCCAACGTCCTGACTTTC. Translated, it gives CAWKEGGGANVLTF.

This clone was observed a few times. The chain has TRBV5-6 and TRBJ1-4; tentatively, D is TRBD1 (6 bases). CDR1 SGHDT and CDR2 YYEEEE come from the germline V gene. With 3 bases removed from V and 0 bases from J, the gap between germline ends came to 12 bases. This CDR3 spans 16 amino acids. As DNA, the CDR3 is TGTGCCAGCAGCTCTGGACAGTTCGCAACTAATGAAAAACTGTTTTTT. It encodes CASSSGQFATNEKLFF.

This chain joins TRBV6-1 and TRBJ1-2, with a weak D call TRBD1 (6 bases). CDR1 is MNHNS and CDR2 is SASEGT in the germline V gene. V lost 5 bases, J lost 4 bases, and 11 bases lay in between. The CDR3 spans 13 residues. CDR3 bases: TGTGCCAGCAGTCACAGGGACGGCTATGGCTACACCTTC. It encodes CASSHRDGYGYTF.

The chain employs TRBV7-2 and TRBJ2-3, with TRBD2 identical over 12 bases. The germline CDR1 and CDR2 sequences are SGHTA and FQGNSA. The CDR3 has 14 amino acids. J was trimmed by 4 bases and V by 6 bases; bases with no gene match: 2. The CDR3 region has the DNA TGTGCCAGCAGGACTAGCGGGGGATCAGATACGCAGTATTTT. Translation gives CASRTSGGSDTQYF.

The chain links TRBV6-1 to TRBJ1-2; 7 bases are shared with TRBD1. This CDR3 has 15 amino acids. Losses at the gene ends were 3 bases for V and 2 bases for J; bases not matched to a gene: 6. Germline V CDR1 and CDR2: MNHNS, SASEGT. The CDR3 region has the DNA TGTGCCAGCAGTGAGAGACAGGGAGTAAACTATGGCTACACCTTC. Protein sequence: CASSERQGVNYGYTF.

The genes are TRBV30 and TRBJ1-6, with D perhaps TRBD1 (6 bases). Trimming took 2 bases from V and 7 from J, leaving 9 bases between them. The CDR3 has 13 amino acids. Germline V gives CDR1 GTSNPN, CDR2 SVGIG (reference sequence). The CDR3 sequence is CAWSTTGNSPLHF. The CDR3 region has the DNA TGTGCCTGGAGTACCACAGGGAATTCACCCCTCCACTTT.

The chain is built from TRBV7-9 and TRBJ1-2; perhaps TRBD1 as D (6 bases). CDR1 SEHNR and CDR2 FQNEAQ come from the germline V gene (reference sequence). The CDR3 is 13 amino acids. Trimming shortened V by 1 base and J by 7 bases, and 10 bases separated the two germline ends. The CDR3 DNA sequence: TGTGCCAGCAGCTTAGGAGACAGGCGTGGCTACACCTTC. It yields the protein CASSLGDRRGYTF.

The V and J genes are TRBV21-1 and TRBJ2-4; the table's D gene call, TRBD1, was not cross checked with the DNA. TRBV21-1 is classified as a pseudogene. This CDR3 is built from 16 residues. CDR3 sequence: CASSKARDREGDIQYF. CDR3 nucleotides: TGTGCCAGCAGCAAGGCCCGGGACAGGGAAGGAGACATTCAGTACTTC.

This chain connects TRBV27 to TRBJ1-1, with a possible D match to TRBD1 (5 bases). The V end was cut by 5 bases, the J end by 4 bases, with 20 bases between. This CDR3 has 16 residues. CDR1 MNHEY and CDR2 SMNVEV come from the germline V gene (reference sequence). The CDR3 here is CASSPRLGVSGTEAFF. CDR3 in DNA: TGTGCCAGCAGTCCAAGGTTAGGGGTAAGCGGCACTGAAGCTTTCTTT.

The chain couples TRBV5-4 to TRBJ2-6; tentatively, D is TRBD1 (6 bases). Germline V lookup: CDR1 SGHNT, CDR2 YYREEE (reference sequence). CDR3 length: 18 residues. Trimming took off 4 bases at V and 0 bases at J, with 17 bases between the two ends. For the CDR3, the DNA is TGTGCCAGCAGCCTCGAGGACAGTCGTTTCTCTGGGGCCAACGTCCTGACTTTC. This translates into CASSLEDSRFSGANVLTF.

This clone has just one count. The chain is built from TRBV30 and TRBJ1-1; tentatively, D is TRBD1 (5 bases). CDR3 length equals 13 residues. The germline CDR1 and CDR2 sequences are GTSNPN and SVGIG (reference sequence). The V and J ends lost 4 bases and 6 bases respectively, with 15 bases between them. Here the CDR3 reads CAWTIIGAAEAFF. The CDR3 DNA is TGTGCCTGGACTATAATCGGGGCCGCTGAAGCTTTCTTT. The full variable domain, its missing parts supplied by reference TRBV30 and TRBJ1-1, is SQTIHQWPATLVQPVGSPLSLECTVEGTSNPNLYWYRQAAGRGLQLLFYSVGIGQISSEVPQNLSASRPQDRQFILSSKKLLLSDSGFYLCAWTIIGAAEAFFGQGTRLTVV.

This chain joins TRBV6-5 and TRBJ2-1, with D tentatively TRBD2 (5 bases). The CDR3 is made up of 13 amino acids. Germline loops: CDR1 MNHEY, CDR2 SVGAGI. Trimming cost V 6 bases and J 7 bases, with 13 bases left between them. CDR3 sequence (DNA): TGTGCCAGCAGCAATGGCCGGGAAAATGAGCAGTTCTTC. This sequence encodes CASSNGRENEQFF.

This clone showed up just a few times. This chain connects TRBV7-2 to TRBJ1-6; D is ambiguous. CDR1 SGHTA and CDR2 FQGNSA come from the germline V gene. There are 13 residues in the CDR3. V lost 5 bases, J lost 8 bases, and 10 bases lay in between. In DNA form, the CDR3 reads TGTGCCAGCAGCCCGTGGACTCATTCACCCCTCCACTTT. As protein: CASSPWTHSPLHF.

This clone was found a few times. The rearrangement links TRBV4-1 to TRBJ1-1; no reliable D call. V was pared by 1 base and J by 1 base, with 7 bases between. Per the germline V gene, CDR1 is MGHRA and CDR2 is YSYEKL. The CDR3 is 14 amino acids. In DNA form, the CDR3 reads TGCGCCAGCAGCCAAGCCACACCGAACACTGAAGCTTTCTTT. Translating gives CASSQATPNTEAFF.

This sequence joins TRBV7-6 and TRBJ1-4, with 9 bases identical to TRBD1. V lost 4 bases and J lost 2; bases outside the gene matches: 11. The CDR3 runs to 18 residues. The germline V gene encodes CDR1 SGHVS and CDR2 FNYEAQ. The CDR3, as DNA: TGTGCCAGCAGCTCCGGGACAGGGTATTTTTCGACTAATGAAAAACTGTTTTTT. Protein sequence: CASSSGTGYFSTNEKLFF.

CDR3 bases: TGTGCCAGCAGTGAAGCCGGGACAGTTCCCTACGAGCAGTACTTC. Its translation: CASSEAGTVPYEQYF. The V and J genes are TRBV2 and TRBJ2-7; 7 bases align to TRBD1. V was clipped by 0 bases and J by 2 bases; unmatched bases: 4. The CDR3 consists of 15 residues. Germline loops: CDR1 SNHLY, CDR2 FYNNEI.

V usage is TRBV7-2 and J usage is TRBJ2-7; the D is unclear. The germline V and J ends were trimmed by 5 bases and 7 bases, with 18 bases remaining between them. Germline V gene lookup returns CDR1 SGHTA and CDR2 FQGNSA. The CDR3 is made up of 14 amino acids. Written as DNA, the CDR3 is TGTGCCAGCAGCCCGGCGTTTAGGGCCGGGGAGCAGTACTTC. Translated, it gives CASSPAFRAGEQYF.

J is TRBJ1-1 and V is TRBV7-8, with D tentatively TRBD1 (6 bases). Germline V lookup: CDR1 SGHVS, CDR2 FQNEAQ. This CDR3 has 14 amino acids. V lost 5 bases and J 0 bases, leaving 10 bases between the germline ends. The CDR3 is CASSADRLNTEAFF. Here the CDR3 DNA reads TGTGCCAGCAGCGCCGACAGGTTGAACACTGAAGCTTTCTTT.

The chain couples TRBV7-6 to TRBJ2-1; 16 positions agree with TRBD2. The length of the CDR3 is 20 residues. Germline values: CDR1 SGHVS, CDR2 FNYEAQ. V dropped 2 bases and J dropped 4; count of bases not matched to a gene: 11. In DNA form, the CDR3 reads TGTGCCAGCAGCTTAAGTGTTGGGACTAGCGGGGGGGCCAAGTACAATGAGCAGTTCTTC. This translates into CASSLSVGTSGGAKYNEQFF.

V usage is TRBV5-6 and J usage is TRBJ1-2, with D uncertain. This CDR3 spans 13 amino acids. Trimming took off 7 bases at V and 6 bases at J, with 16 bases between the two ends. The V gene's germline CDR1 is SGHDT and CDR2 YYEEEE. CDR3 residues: CASGVLGLNGYTF. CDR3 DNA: TGTGCCAGCGGGGTCTTGGGCTTGAATGGCTACACCTTC.

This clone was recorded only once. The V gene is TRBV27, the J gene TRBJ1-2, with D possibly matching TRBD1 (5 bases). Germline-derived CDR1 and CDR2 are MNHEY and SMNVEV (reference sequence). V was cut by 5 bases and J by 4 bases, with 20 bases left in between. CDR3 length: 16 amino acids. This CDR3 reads CASSPTGGARGYGYTF. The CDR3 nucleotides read TGTGCCAGCAGTCCTACCGGAGGGGCTCGAGGCTATGGCTACACCTTC.

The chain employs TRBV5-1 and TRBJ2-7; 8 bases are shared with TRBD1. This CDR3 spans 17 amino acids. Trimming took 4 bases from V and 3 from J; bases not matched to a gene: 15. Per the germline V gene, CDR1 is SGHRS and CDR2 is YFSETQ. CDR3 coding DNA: TGCGCCAGCAGCCATTACGGACAGGGTGGGGCTCTCTACGAGCAGTACTTC. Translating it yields CASSHYGQGGALYEQYF.

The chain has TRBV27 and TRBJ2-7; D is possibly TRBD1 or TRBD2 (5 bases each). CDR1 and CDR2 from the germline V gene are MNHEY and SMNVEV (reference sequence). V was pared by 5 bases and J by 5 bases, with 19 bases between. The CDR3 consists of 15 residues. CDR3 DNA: TGTGCCAGCAGTCCAGGGTCCGTGGGGAGCGACGAGCAGTACTTC. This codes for CASSPGSVGSDEQYF.

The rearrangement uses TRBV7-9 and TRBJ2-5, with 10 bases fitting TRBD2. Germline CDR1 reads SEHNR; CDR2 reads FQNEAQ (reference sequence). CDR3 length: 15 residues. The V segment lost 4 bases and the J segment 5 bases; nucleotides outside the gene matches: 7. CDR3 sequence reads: CASSSSGGRGETQYF. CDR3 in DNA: TGTGCCAGCAGCTCTAGCGGGGGCCGAGGGGAGACCCAGTACTTC.